This entry features one T cell receptor beta chain sequence. The sample has other DNA sequences that encode this CDR3 too. This sample was included in a study of OX40 agonist ivuxolimab in advanced cancers. Profiling relied on immunoSEQ multiplex PCR, and the TCRdb table lists in-frame clones only, not all of them. Among 60,000 to 100,000 clones listed, 85% to 95% were seen once. Germline trimming cut 2 bases from V and 3 bases from J; bases unmatched to any gene: 1. CDR1 is SEHNR and CDR2 is FQNEAQ in the germline V gene (reference sequence). The CDR3 extends over 13 amino acids. The chain couples TRBV7-9 to TRBJ2-7; TRBD2 matches 7 bases. This sample comprised CD4+ or CD8+ T cells sorted from blood, obtained in a trial of the OX40 agonist ivuxolimab. The clonotype comes from an adult with an advanced solid tumor such as melanoma, head and neck, liver or kidney cancer. CDR3 DNA sequence: TGTGCCAGCAGCTTAAGCGGGGACTACGAGCAGTACTTC. It yields the protein CASSLSGDYEQYF. The complete variable domain, with remaining parts taken from reference TRBV7-9 and TRBJ2-7, reads DTGVSQNPRHKITKRGQNVTFRCDPISEHNRLYWYRQTLGQGPEFLTYFQNEAQLEKSRLLSDRFSAERPKGSFSTLEIQRTEQGDSAMYLCASSLSGDYEQYFGPGTRLTVT.